This TCR beta chain emerged from a study of cytomegalovirus exposure and HLA in healthy donors. Measured with immunoSEQ multiplex PCR; TCRdb has only the in-frame clones, and not every one. The sample has some 250,000 clones, roughly 88% seen once. V shed 7 bases and J 5 bases; nucleotides not matched to a gene: 7. CDR1 is SNHLY and CDR2 is FYNNEI in the germline V gene. The CDR3 runs to 14 residues. The sequencing sample was made of PBMCs. The chain employs TRBV2 and TRBJ2-5; 10 bases map to TRBD1. This sequence originates from a woman in her twenties or thirties in good health and CMV-seronegative. This chain's CDR3 is CASKRDRGGETQYF. The CDR3 coding sequence is TGTGCCAGCAAACGGGACAGGGGAGGGGAGACCCAGTACTTC.